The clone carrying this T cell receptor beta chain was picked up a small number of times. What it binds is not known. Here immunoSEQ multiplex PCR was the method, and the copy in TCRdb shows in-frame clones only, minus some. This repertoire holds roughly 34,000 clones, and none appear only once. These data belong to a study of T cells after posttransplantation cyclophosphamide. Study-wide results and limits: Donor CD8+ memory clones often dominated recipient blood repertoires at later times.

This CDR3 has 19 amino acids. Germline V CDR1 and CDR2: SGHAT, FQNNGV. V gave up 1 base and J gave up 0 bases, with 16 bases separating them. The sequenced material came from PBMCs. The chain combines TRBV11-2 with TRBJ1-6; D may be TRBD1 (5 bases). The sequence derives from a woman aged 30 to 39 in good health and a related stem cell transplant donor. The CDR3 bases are TGTGCCAGCAGCTTAGCGGGGGGAAGCACAGGCTCCTATAATTCACCCCTCCACTTT. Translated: CASSLAGGSTGSYNSPLHF. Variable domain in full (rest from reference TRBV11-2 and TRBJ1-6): EAGVAQSPRYKIIEKRQSVAFWCNPISGHATLYWYQQILGQGPKLLIQFQNNGVVDDSQLPKDRFSAERLKGVDSTLKIQPAKLEDSAVYLCASSLAGGSTGSYNSPLHFGNGTRLTVT.